Sequencing of this TCR beta chain was carried out in a study of glioma-infiltrating T cells. Study results and limitations: Shared blood CDR3 signature motifs marked patients with low tissue-blood divergence.

Germline V gene data show CDR1 as DFQATT and CDR2 as SNEGSKA (reference sequence). The length of the CDR3 is 13 residues. V gave up 3 bases and J gave up 4 bases, with 12 bases separating them. This clonotype was found a few times. Its antigen remains unidentified. TCR alpha and beta CDR3 regions were amplified from RNA using iRepertoire nested multiplex PCR. One entry per CDR3 protein, called by TCRdb with MiXCR from the multiplex PCR reads. The sample yields a few hundred thousand distinct CDR3 sequences, 41% seen once. The clonotype was recovered from a human donor with low-grade glioma or glioblastoma, undergoing nonglioma brain surgery, or in good health (not recorded which). The V call is TRBV20-1, the J call TRBJ1-2; D possibly corresponds to TRBD1 (5 bases). The sample was glioma tissue, nonneoplastic brain tissue, or PBMCs (not recorded which). The CDR3 loop reads CSARGQGVYGYTF. As DNA, the CDR3 is TGCAGTGCTAGGGGGCAGGGAGTCTATGGCTACACCTTC.